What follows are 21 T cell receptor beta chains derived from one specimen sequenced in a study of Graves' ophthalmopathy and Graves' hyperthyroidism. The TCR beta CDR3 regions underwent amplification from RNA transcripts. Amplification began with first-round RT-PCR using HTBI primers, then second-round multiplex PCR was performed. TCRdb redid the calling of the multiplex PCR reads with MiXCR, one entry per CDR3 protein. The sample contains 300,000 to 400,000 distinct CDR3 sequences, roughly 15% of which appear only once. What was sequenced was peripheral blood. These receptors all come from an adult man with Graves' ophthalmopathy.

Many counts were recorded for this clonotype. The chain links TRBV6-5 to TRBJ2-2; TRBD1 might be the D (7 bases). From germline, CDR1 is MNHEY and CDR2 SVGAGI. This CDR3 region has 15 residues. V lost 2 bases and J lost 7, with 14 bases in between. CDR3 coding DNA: TGTGCCAGCAGTTACGGTCAGGGGGGTGGCGGGGAGCTGTTTTTT. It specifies CASSYGQGGGGELFF.

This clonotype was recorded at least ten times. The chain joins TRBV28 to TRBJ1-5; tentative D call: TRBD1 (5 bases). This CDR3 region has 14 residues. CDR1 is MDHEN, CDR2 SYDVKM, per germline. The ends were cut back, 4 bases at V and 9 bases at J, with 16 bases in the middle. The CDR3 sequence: CASSSTGTYRPQHF. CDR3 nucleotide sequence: TGTGCCAGCAGTTCTACAGGCACTTATCGGCCCCAGCATTTT.

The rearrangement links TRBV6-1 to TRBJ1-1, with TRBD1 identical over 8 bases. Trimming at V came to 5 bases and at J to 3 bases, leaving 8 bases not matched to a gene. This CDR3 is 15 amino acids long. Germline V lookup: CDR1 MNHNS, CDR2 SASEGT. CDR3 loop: CASSPGQAGDTEAFF. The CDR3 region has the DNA TGTGCCAGCAGTCCGGGACAGGCTGGGGACACTGAAGCTTTCTTT.

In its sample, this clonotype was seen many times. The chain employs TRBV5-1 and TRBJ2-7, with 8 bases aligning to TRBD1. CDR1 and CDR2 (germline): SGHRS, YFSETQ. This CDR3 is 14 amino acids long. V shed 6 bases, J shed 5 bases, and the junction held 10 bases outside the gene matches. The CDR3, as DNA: TGCGCCAGCATACTACGGGACAGGTCCAACGAGCAGTACTTC. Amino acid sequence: CASILRDRSNEQYF.

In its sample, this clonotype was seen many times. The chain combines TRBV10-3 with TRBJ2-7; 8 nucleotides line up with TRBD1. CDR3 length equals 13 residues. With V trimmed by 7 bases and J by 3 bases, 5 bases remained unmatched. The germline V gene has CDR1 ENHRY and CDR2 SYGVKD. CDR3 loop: CAITRDRGYEQYF. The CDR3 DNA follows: TGTGCCATCACTCGAGACAGGGGCTACGAGCAGTACTTC.

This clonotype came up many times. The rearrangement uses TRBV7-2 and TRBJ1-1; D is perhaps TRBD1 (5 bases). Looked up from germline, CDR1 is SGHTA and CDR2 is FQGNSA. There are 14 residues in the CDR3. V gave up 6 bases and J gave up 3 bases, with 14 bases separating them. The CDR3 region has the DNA TGTGCCAGCAGAGTCCAGGGTTCGTACACTGAAGCTTTCTTT. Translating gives CASRVQGSYTEAFF. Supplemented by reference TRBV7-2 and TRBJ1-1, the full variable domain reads GAGVSQSPSNKVTEKGKDVELRCDPISGHTALYWYRQSLGQGLEFLIYFQGNSAPDKSGLPSDRFSAERTGGSVSTLTIQRTQQEDSAVYLCASRVQGSYTEAFFGQGTRLTVV.

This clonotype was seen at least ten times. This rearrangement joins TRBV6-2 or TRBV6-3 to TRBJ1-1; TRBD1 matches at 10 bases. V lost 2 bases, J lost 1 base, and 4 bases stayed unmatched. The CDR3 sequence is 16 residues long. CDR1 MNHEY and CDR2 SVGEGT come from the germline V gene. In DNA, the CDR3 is TGTGCCAGCAGTTACCAGGGACAGGGGTGGAACACTGAAGCTTTCTTT. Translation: CASSYQGQGWNTEAFF.

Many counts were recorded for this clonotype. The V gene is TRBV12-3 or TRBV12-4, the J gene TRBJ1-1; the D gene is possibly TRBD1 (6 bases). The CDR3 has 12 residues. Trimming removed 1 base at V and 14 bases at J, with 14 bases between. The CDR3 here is CASSLESRDTFF. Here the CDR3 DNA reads TGTGCCAGCAGTTTAGAGTCACGGGACACCTTCTTT.

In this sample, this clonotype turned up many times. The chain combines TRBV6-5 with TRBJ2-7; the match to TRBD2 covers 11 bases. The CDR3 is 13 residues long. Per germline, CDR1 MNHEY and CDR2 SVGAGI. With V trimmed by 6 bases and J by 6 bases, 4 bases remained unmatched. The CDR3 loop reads CASSPLAGVEQYF. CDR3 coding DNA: TGTGCCAGCAGCCCACTAGCGGGGGTCGAGCAGTACTTC.

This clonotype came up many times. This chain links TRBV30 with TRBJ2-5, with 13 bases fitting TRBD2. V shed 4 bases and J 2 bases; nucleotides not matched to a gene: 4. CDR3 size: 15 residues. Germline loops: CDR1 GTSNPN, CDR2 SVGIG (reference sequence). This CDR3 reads CAWKWGLAGQETQYF. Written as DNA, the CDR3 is TGTGCCTGGAAGTGGGGACTAGCGGGACAAGAGACCCAGTACTTC.

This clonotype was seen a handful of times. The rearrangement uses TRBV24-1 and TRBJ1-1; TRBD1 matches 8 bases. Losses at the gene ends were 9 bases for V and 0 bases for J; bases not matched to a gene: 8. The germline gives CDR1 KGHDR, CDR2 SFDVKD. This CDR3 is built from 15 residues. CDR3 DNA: TGTGCCACCCGAGCGGACAGGGCCTTGAACACTGAAGCTTTCTTT. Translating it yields CATRADRALNTEAFF.

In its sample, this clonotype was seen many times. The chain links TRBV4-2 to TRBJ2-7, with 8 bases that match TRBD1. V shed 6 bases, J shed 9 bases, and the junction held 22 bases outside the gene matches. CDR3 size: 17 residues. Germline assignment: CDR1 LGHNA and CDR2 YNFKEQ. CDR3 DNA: TGTGCCAGCAGATCCCACCCGGGACAGGCCATCCTCGGAGGGCAGTACTTC. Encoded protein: CASRSHPGQAILGGQYF.

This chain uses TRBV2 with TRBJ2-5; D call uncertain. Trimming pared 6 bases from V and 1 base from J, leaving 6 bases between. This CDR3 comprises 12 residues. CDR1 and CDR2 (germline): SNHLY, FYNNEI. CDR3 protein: CASRQLQETQYF. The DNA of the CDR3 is TGTGCCAGCAGACAGCTCCAAGAGACCCAGTACTTC.

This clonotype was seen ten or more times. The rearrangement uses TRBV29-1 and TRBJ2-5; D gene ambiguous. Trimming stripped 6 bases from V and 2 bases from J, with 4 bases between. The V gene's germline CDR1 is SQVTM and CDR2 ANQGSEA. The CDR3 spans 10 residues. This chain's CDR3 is CSVEQETQYF. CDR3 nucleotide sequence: TGCAGCGTCGAACAAGAGACCCAGTACTTC.

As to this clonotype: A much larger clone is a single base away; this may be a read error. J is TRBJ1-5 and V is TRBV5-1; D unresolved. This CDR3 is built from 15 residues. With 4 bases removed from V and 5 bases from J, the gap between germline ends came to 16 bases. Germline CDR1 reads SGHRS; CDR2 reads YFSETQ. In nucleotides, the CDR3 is TGCGCCAGCAGCCTCACTGACCCGACCGATCAGCCCCAGCATTTT. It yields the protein CASSLTDPTDQPQHF. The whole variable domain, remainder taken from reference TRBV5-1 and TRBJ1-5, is KAGVTQTPRYLIKTRGQQVTLSCSPISGHRSVSWYQQTPGQGLQFLFEYFSETQRNKGNFPGRFSGRQFSNSRSEMNVSTLELGDSALYLCASSLTDPTDQPQHFGDGTRLSIL.

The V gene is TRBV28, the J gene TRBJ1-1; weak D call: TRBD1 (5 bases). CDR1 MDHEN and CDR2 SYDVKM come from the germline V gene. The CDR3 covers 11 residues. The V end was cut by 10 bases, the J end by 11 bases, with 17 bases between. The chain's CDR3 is CATFQGFVAFF. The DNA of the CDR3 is TGTGCCACCTTCCAGGGATTCGTCGCTTTCTTT.

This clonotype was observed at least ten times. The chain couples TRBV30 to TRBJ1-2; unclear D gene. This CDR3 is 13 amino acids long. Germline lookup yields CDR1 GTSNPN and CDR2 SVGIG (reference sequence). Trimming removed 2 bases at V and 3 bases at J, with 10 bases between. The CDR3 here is CAWSPETDYGYTF. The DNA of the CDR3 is TGTGCCTGGAGTCCGGAAACTGACTATGGCTACACCTTC. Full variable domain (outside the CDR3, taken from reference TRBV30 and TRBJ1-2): SQTIHQWPATLVQPVGSPLSLECTVEGTSNPNLYWYRQAAGRGLQLLFYSVGIGQISSEVPQNLSASRPQDRQFILSSKKLLLSDSGFYLCAWSPETDYGYTFGSGTRLTVV.

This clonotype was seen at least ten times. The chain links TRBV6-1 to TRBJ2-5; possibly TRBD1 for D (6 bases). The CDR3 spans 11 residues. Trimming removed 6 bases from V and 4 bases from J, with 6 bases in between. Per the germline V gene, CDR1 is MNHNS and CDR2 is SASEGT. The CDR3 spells CASRTGETQYF. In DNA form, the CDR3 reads TGTGCCAGCAGGACAGGAGAGACCCAGTACTTC.

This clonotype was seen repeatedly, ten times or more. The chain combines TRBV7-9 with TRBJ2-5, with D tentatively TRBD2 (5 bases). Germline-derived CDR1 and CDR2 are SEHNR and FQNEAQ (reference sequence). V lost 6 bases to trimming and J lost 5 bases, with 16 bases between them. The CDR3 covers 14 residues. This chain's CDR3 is CASSPPLGGETQYF. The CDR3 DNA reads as TGTGCCAGCAGTCCACCCCTCGGAGGTGAGACCCAGTACTTC. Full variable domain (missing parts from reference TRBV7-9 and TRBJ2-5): DTGVSQNPRHKITKRGQNVTFRCDPISEHNRLYWYRQTLGQGPEFLTYFQNEAQLEKSRLLSDRFSAERPKGSFSTLEIQRTEQGDSAMYLCASSPPLGGETQYFGPGTRLLVL.

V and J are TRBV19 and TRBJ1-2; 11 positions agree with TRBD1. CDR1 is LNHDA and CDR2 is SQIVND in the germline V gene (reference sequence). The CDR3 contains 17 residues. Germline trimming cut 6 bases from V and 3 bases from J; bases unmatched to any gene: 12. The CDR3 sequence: CASSISAGTGGYYGYTF. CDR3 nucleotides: TGTGCCAGTAGCATCAGCGCCGGGACAGGGGGGTACTATGGCTACACCTTC.

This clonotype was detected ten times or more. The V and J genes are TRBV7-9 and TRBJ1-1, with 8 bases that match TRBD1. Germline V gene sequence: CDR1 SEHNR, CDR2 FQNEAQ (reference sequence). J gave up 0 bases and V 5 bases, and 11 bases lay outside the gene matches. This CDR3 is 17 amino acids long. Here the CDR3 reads CASSHNRGSVMNTEAFF. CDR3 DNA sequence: TGTGCCAGCAGCCATAACAGGGGGTCCGTGATGAACACTGAAGCTTTCTTT.